These T cell receptor beta chains were read from a single sample in a study of T cells after yellow fever vaccination. TCRdb used MiXCR to reprocess the 5' RACE reads, holding one entry per CDR3 protein. The sample includes 500,000 to 700,000 distinct CDR3 sequences, about a fifth of them seen just once. This material consisted of PBMCs, taken 15 days after the yellow fever booster vaccination. Receptor source: a man aged 30 to 39 who received the YFV17D yellow fever vaccine. Both conserved end residues are trimmed from each CDR3.

J gene,V gene,CDR3 protein
TRBJ2-1,TRBV6-1,AAGLAGQENHEQF
TRBJ2-7,TRBV2,ASSFDRSGDEQY
TRBJ2-7,TRBV12-3/TRBV12-4,ASSKGGPYEQY
TRBJ2-1,TRBV4-3,ASSQEGAGGFNEQF
TRBJ2-2,TRBV27,ASALYGDPRRSGELF
TRBJ2-3,TRBV20-1,SASGGDTQY
TRBJ2-7,TRBV27,ASSFQGINYEQY
TRBJ2-7,TRBV27,ASSPLPGQGSYEQY
TRBJ2-1,TRBV5-4,ASSPEISYNEQF
TRBJ2-3,TRBV4-3,ASSQDSGSNTDTQY
TRBJ1-3,TRBV6-5,ASSYSTGVSGNTIY
TRBJ1-1,TRBV18,ASSPLQGGTEAF
TRBJ2-1,TRBV28,ASSGGPSSYNEQF
TRBJ1-6,TRBV5-1,ASSSGGDNSPLH
TRBJ2-3,TRBV5-1,ASSLTVLDTQY
TRBJ2-3,TRBV5-6,ASSLRATSGYTQY
TRBJ2-5,TRBV5-1,ASSLAARQETQY
TRBJ2-7,TRBV29-1,SVAIQEVEQY
TRBJ2-1,TRBV20-1,SASDYGKSYNEQF
TRBJ2-1,TRBV6-1,ASNQLLAGGEDEQF
TRBJ2-7,TRBV4-3,ASSPGTGDTYEQY
TRBJ2-5,TRBV5-6,ASSSVGTQY
TRBJ1-1,TRBV6-4,ASSERGNTEAF
TRBJ2-1,TRBV7-3,ASSLIAGGNLNEQF
TRBJ2-5,TRBV15,ATSSADRDRLQETQY